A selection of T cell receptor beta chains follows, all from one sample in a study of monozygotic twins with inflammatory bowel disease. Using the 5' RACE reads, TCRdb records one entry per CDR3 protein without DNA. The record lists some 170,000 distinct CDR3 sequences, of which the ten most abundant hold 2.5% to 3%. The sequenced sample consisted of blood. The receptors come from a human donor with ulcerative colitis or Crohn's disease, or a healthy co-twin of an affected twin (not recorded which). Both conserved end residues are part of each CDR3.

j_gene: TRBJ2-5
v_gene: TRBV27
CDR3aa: CASSPLAGEETQYF

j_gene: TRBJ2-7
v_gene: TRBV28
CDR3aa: CASSFFLRDVEQYF

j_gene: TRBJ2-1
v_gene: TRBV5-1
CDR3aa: CASSGVTGGNEQFF

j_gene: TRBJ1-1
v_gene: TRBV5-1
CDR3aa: CASSLGDSTGTEAFF

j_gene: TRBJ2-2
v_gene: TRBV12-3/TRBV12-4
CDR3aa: CASRPNGGSTGELFF

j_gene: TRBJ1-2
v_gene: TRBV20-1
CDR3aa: CSARGHRDGRYYGYTF

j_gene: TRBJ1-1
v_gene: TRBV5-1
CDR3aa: CASSLEGPPNTEAFF

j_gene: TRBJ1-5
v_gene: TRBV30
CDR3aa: CAWGPGQRYQPQHF

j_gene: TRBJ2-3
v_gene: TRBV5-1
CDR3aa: CASSLVGRDTDTQYF

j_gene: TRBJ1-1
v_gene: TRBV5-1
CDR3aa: CASSLGTALNTEAFF

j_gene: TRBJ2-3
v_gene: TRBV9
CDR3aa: CASSVQGRFTDTQYF

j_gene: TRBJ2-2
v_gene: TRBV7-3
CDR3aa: CASSPPGTGDTGELFF

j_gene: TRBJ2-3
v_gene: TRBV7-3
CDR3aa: CASSLTGTDTQYF

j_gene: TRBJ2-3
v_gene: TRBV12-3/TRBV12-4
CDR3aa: CASSLEQATTDTQYF

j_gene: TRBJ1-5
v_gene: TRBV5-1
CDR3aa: CASSLAPEYNQPQHF

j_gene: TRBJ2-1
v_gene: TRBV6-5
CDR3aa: CASSYSIFDGDNEQFF

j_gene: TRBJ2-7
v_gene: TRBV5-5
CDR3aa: CASSFLWDRTYEQYF

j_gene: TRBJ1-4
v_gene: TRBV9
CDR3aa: CASSVADREELFF

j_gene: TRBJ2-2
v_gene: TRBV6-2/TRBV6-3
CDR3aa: CASSYATPQGMTGELFF

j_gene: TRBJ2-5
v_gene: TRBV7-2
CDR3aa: CASSAEGGTLPETQYF

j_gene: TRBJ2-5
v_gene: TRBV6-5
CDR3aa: CASSYVGPEETQYF

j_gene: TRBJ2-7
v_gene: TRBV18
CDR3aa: CASSPSTGWQIYEQYF

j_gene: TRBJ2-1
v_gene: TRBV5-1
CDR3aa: CASSLGTPLYNEQFF

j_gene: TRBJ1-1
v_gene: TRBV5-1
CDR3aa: CASSPAMDTEAFF

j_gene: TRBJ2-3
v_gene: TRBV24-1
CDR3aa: CATSATSGRLDTQYF

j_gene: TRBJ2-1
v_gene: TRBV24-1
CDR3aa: CATSDKYSGIVEQFF

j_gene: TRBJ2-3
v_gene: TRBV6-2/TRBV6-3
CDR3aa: CASTRLAGVFDTQYF

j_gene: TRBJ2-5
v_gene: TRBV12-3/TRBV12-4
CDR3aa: CASSGRGYQETQYF

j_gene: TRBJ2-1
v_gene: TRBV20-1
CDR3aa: CSARDLSGSYNEQFF

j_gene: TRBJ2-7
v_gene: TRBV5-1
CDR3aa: CASSLLGLAASYEQYF

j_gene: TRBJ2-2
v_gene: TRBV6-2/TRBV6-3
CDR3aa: CASSFSGRPGELFF

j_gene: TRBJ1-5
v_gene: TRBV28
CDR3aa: CACGQGTRFSNQPQHF

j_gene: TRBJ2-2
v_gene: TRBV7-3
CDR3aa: CASSFSGAIGELFF

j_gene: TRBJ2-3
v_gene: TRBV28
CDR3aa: CASSFPTGASTDTQYF

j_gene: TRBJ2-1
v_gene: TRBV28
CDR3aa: CASFAGLYNDNEQFF

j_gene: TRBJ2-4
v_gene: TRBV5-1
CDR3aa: CASSLGGAKNIQYF

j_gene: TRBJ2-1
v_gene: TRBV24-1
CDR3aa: CATSDSGRGGNEQFF

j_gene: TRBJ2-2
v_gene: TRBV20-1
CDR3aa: CSARDRVAGSTGELFF

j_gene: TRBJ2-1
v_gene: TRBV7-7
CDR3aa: CASSYSGTRGDEQFF

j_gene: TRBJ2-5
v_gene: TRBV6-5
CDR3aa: CASSSPRGALETQYF

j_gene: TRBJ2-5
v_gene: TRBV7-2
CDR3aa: CASSPAVAGSGETQYF

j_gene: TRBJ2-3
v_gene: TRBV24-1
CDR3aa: CATGQGAGTDTQYF

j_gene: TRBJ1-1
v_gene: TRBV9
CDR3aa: CASSSRQVNTEAFF

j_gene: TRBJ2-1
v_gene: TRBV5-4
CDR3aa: CASSDSDSESSYNEQFF

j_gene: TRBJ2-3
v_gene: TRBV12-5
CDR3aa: CASGLGGTSTDTQYF

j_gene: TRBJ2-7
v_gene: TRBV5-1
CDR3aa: CASSPEGFSEQYF

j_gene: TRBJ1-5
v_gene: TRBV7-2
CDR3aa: CASSLGGVGQPQHF

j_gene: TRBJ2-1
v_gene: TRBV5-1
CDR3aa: CASRRTNEVYNEQFF

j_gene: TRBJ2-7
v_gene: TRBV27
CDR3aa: CASSLDSFPIYEQYF

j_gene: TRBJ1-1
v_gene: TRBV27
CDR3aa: CASSSPGQAPNTEAFF

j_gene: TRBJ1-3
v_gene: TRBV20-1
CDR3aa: CSARSGPGNTIYF

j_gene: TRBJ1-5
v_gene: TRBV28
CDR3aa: CASTTTGQGVGGQHF

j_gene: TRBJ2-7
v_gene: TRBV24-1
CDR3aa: CATSDFGDLSYEQYF

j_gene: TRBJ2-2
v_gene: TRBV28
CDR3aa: CASSFWTKRAGELFF

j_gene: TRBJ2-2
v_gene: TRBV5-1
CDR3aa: CATRLLDRASGELFF

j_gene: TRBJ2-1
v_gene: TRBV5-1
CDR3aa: CASSLFRSVSYNEQFF

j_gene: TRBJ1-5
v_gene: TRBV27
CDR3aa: CASSPWEARGNQPQHF

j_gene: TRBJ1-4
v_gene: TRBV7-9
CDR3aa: CASSPRDRINEKLFF

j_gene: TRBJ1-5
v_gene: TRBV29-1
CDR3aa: CSVAGQGGNQPQHF